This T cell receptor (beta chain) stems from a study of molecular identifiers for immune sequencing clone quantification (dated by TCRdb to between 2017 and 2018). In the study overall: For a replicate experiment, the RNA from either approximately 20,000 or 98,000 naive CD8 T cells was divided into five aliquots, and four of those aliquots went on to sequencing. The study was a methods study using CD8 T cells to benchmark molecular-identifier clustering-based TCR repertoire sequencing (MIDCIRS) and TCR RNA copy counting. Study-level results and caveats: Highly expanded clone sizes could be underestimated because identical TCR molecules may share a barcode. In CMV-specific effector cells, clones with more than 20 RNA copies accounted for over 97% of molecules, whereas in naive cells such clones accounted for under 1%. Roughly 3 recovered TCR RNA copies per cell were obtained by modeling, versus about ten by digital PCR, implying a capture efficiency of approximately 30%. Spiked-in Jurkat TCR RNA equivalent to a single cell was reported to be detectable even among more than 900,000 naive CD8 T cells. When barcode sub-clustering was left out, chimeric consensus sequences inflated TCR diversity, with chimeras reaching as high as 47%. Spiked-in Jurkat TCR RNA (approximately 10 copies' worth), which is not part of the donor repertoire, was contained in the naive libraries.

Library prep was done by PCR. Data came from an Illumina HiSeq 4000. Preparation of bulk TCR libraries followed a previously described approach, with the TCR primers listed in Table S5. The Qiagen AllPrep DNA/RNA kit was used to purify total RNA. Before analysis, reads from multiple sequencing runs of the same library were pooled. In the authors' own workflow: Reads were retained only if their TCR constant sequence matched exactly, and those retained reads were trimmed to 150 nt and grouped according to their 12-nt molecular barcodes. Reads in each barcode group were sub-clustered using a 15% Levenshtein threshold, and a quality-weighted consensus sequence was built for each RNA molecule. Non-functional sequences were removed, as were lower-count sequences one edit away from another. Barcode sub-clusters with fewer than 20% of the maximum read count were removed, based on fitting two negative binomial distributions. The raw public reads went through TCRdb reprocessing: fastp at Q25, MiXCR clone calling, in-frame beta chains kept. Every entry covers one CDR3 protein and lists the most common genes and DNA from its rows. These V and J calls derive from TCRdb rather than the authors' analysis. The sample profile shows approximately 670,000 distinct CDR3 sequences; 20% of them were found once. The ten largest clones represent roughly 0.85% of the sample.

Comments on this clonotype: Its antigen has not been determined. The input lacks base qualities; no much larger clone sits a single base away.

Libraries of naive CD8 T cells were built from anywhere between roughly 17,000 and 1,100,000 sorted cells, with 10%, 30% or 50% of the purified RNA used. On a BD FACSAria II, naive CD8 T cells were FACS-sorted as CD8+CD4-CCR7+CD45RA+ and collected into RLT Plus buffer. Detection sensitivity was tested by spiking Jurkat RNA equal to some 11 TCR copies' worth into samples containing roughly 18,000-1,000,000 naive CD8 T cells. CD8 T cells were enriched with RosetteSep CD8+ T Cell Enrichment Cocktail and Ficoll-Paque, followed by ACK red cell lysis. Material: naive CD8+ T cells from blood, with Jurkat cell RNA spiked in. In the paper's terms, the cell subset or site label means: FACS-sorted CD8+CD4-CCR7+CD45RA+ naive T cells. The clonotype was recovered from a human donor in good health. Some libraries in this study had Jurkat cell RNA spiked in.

The sequenced DNA is TGTGCCAGCAGCGTAGGTGGGGAAGGAGATACGCAGTATTTT. This translates into CASSVGGEGDTQYF. The chain was built from TRBV9 and TRBJ2-3; the D gene is unclear. At the junction V is shortened by 0 bases and J by 5 bases, with 10 bases in between. There are 14 amino acids in the CDR3, from cysteine to phenylalanine inclusive. Only CDR3 DNA is held: 42 bases, read in frame from base 1. Based on the germline V gene, the CDR1 and CDR2 sequences are SGDLS and YYNGEE.